One and the same sample provided the 11 T cell receptor beta chains below, sequenced in a study of T-cell reconstitution after alpha-beta-depleted transplantation in children. Molecular barcoding with unique molecular identifiers was used for the TCRbeta library. TCRdb independently ran MiXCR on the PCR reads; one entry per CDR3 protein. Of hundreds of thousands of distinct CDR3 sequences listed, roughly 15% are singletons. The input for sequencing was PBMCs from the stem cell graft donor, taken from the stem cell graft. These receptors all come from a human donor who donated a stem cell graft to a child with acute myeloid leukemia.

The chain combines TRBV12-3 or TRBV12-4 with TRBJ2-7, with 9 bases lining up with TRBD1. V was clipped by 7 bases and J by 4 bases; unmatched bases: 11. The length of the CDR3 is 15 residues. CDR3 residues: CASTFPGQGEYEQYF. In nucleotides, the CDR3 is TGTGCCAGCACCTTTCCGGGACAGGGAGAATACGAGCAGTACTTC.

The rearrangement joins TRBV6-5 to TRBJ1-1; 7 nucleotides agree with TRBD1. The CDR3 sequence is 14 residues long. Germline V gene data show CDR1 as MNHEY and CDR2 as SVGAGI. The trim removed 2 bases at V and 3 bases at J, leaving 3 bases unmatched. CDR3 sequence (DNA): TGTGCCAGCAGTTACAGGGGGCATGACACTGAAGCTTTCTTT. It is translated as CASSYRGHDTEAFF.

The chain joins TRBV7-9 to TRBJ2-7, with 7 bases identical to TRBD1. Germline CDR1 and CDR2: SEHNR and FQNEAQ (reference sequence). This CDR3 comprises 14 residues. V trimming: 9 bases; J trimming: 4 bases; junction bases outside the gene matches: 12. Here the CDR3 reads CARSPGHRGYEQYF. As DNA, the CDR3 is TGTGCCAGGAGCCCGGGGCACAGGGGTTACGAGCAGTACTTC.

This clonotype was recorded at least ten times. CDR3 nucleotides: TGCAGTGCTAGAGAGGGGATTAATGAAAAACTGTTTTTT. This encodes CSAREGINEKLFF. The rearrangement links TRBV20-1 to TRBJ1-4, with unresolved D. Germline values: CDR1 DFQATT, CDR2 SNEGSKA (reference sequence). Trimming left V 0 bases short and J 4 bases short, with 6 bases between. The CDR3 is made up of 13 amino acids.

This clonotype was detected a few times. This chain links TRBV6-5 with TRBJ2-2; a possible D gene is TRBD1 (5 bases). Germline V gene sequence: CDR1 MNHEY, CDR2 SVGAGI. The CDR3 has 16 residues. Trimming took 4 bases from V and 2 from J, leaving 14 bases between them. CDR3 nucleotides: TGTGCCAGCAGTTCAGAGACAGCTACAAACACCGGGGAGCTGTTTTTT. Its translation: CASSSETATNTGELFF.

This clonotype was recorded a few times. The chain combines TRBV5-6 with TRBJ2-1; 7 bases line up with TRBD2. The CDR3 consists of 16 residues. The germline V gene has CDR1 SGHDT and CDR2 YYEEEE. The V and J ends lost 0 bases and 3 bases, in that order; junction bases with no gene match: 6. This chain's CDR3 is CASSLGAGLGYNEQFF. CDR3 coding DNA: TGTGCCAGCAGCTTGGGGGCCGGACTAGGCTACAATGAGCAGTTCTTC.

This clonotype was observed at least ten times. The CDR3 sequence is CASSSPLGGGPHTQYF. CDR3 in DNA: TGTGCCAGCAGTTCCCCCCTGGGCGGGGGGCCACATACGCAGTATTTT. J is TRBJ2-3 and V is TRBV12-3 or TRBV12-4; 8 positions match TRBD2. Unmatched junction bases numbered 13, after V lost 4 bases and J lost 7 bases. The CDR3 runs to 16 residues.

This clonotype was seen more than once but under ten times. The V gene is TRBV21-1, the J gene TRBJ1-5. TRBV21-1 is tagged as a pseudogene. The CDR3 has 17 amino acids. The CDR3 loop is CASSKVADLLPNQPQHF. CDR3 DNA: TGTGCCAGCAGCAAAGTTGCGGACCTTCTCCCCAATCAGCCCCAGCATTTT.

This clonotype appeared many times. This sequence joins TRBV10-3 and TRBJ2-3; 8 bases agree with TRBD2. The CDR3 is 17 amino acids. The J segment lost 5 bases and the V segment lost 2 bases, leaving 12 bases of the junction unmatched. Looked up from germline, CDR1 is ENHRY and CDR2 is SYGVKD. This CDR3 is CAISEAGTSKVGDTQYF. The CDR3, as DNA: TGTGCCATCAGTGAGGCCGGGACTAGTAAGGTTGGAGATACGCAGTATTTT.

The rearrangement links TRBV6-1 to TRBJ2-7, with D perhaps TRBD1 or TRBD2 (5 bases each). From germline, CDR1 is MNHNS and CDR2 SASEGT. The CDR3 loop spans 14 amino acids. Trimming took off 4 bases at V and 7 bases at J, with 17 bases between the two ends. The DNA for the CDR3 is TGTGCCAGCAGTGGAGGGGCAGGGATGAGAGAGCAGTACGTC. Translated, it gives CASSGGAGMREQYV.

The gene calls are TRBV7-2 and TRBJ1-5; possibly TRBD1 for D (6 bases). The germline V gene has CDR1 SGHTA and CDR2 FQGNSA. Between the trimmed V and J ends, which lost 0 bases and 0 bases, there was a span of 12 bases. The length of the CDR3 is 17 residues. In DNA, the CDR3 is TGTGCCAGCAGCTTAGCGGCAGGGGATTATAGCAATCAGCCCCAGCATTTT. The encoded protein is CASSLAAGDYSNQPQHF.